Below are 31 T cell receptor beta chains sequenced from a single sample in a study of control samples from healthy donors and cancer patients. Clones were read by immunoSEQ multiplex PCR, and TCRdb kept only the in-frame ones, dropping some. The sample contains 150,000 to 200,000 clones, around 94% of which appear only once. Sequencing used blood. These receptors all come from a young woman in good health.

The chain carries TRBV7-9 and TRBJ1-1; D unresolved. The V gene's germline CDR1 is SEHNR and CDR2 FQNEAQ (reference sequence). The ends were cut back, 3 bases at V and 2 bases at J, with 7 bases in the middle. The CDR3 totals 13 residues. The CDR3 loop reads CASSFASNTEAFF. The DNA for the CDR3 is TGTGCCAGCAGCTTTGCCAGCAACACTGAAGCTTTCTTT.

The rearrangement joins TRBV9 to TRBJ2-7, with D possibly TRBD1 on 6 matching bases. The CDR3 is 15 amino acids. The V and J ends lost 4 bases and 7 bases respectively, with 21 bases between them. CDR1 is SGDLS, CDR2 YYNGEE, per germline. CDR3 residues: CASSRGQIISEEQYF. For the CDR3, the DNA is TGTGCCAGCAGCCGCGGACAGATCATATCGGAGGAGCAGTACTTC.

The chain links TRBV5-1 to TRBJ1-1; the match to TRBD1 covers 9 bases. The V and J ends lost 2 bases and 4 bases, in that order; junction bases with no gene match: 3. CDR1 is SGHRS, CDR2 YFSETQ, per germline. The CDR3 length is 14 residues. The CDR3 bases are TGCGCCAGCAGCTTTACGACAGGGGGCACTGAAGCTTTCTTT. Its protein is CASSFTTGGTEAFF.

This clone has a single count. The chain couples TRBV12-3 or TRBV12-4 to TRBJ1-1; 7 bases are shared with TRBD1. After removal of 5 bases from V and 4 bases from J, the junction contained 4 bases not matched to a gene. This CDR3 is built from 13 residues. The CDR3 nucleotides read TGTGCCAGCAGTCTAACAGGGGTCACTGAAGCTTTCTTT. Encoded protein: CASSLTGVTEAFF.

The chain recombines TRBV5-1 with TRBJ2-1; TRBD2 is a possible D gene (5 bases). CDR1 is SGHRS, CDR2 YFSETQ, per germline. The CDR3 is 15 amino acids. Trimming took off 0 bases at V and 10 bases at J, with 17 bases between the two ends. The CDR3 region is CASSLGASGSGEQFF. CDR3 DNA: TGCGCCAGCAGCTTGGGGGCCTCGGGGTCCGGAGAGCAGTTCTTC. The variable domain in full, with the rest retrieved from reference TRBV5-1 and TRBJ2-1, is KAGVTQTPRYLIKTRGQQVTLSCSPISGHRSVSWYQQTPGQGLQFLFEYFSETQRNKGNFPGRFSGRQFSNSRSEMNVSTLELGDSALYLCASSLGASGSGEQFFGPGTRLTVL.

The chain is built from TRBV21-1 and TRBJ2-2; no DNA check was done on the table's D call, TRBD2. TRBV21-1 is tagged as a pseudogene. The CDR3 is made up of 19 amino acids. The CDR3 DNA is TGTGCCAGCAGCCCAGCGGTTAGCGGGCCTCGGCGGATCACCGGGGAGCTGTTTTTT. This sequence encodes CASSPAVSGPRRITGELFF.

The chain uses TRBV29-1 and TRBJ2-1; a weak D match, TRBD1 (5 bases). From germline, CDR1 is SQVTM and CDR2 ANQGSEA. The V end was cut by 4 bases, the J end by 6 bases, with 16 bases between. There are 14 residues in the CDR3. The CDR3 DNA reads as TGCAGCGTTGTCCCCCCCAGGGCACTCAATGAGCAGTTCTTC. Encoded protein: CSVVPPRALNEQFF.

The V and J genes are TRBV5-1 and TRBJ2-2; 12 bases line up with TRBD2. Looked up from germline, CDR1 is SGHRS and CDR2 is YFSETQ. The CDR3 is 16 amino acids. V gave up 4 bases and J gave up 2 bases; unmatched junction bases: 3. The CDR3 sequence is CASSPGLAGNTGELFF. The CDR3 coding sequence is TGCGCCAGCAGCCCCGGACTAGCGGGAAACACCGGGGAGCTGTTTTTT.

The chain combines TRBV6-4 with TRBJ2-2; 10 bases are a match to TRBD2. The CDR3 is made up of 14 amino acids. Per the germline V gene, CDR1 is MRHNA and CDR2 is SNTAGT. V gave up 6 bases and J gave up 5 bases; unmatched junction bases: 3. The CDR3 spells CASSRTSGTGELFF. In DNA, the CDR3 is TGTGCCAGCAGCCGGACTAGCGGTACCGGGGAGCTGTTTTTT.

The rearrangement uses TRBV7-9 and TRBJ2-3; no definite D call. CDR1 is SEHNR and CDR2 is FQNEAQ in the germline V gene (reference sequence). There are 13 residues in the CDR3. The V end was cut by 4 bases, the J end by 2 bases, with 7 bases between. The CDR3 DNA sequence: TGTGCCAGCAGCTCAGAAATCACAGATACGCAGTATTTT. Encoded protein: CASSSEITDTQYF.

In this sample, this clone turned up a few times. The V call is TRBV3-1 (or the pseudogene TRBV3-2), the J call TRBJ1-3; D uncertain. Germline CDR1 LGHDT, CDR2 YNNKEL (reference sequence). CDR3 length equals 12 residues. Trimming removed 4 bases at V and 0 bases at J, with 1 base between. The CDR3 here is CASSRSGNTIYF. In DNA form, the CDR3 reads TGTGCCAGCAGCCGCTCTGGAAACACCATATATTTT.

The chain employs TRBV6-2 or TRBV6-3 and TRBJ2-1, with 10 bases identical to TRBD2. The CDR3 runs to 15 residues. Germline CDR1 and CDR2: MNHEY and SVGEGT. Trimming at V came to 5 bases and at J to 3 bases, leaving 4 bases not matched to a gene. CDR3 bases: TGTGCCAGCAGTCTAGCGGGAGTAAGCTACAATGAGCAGTTCTTC. This encodes CASSLAGVSYNEQFF.

The chain employs TRBV7-9 and TRBJ1-6, with TRBD1 as a possible D gene (6 bases). Trimming stripped 1 base from V and 6 bases from J, with 10 bases between. This CDR3 is 15 amino acids long. Looked up from germline, CDR1 is SEHNR and CDR2 is FQNEAQ (reference sequence). CDR3 sequence (DNA): TGTGCCAGCAGCTTAGGGACAGTAACTAATTCACCCCTCCACTTT. It yields the protein CASSLGTVTNSPLHF.

This clone was observed a few times. The chain has TRBV6-6 and TRBJ1-5; D is unresolved. Deletions cut 2 bases from V and 5 bases from J, with 10 bases between. Germline V gene sequence: CDR1 MNHNY, CDR2 SVGAGI (reference sequence). The CDR3 extends over 14 amino acids. CDR3 sequence reads: CASSYRHGDQPQHF. CDR3 nucleotides: TGTGCCAGCAGTTACAGGCATGGGGATCAGCCCCAGCATTTT.

The chain carries TRBV7-2 and TRBJ2-7, with 7 positions matching TRBD1. This CDR3 is built from 15 residues. Losses at the gene ends were 4 bases for V and 0 bases for J; bases not matched to a gene: 6. The germline gives CDR1 SGHTA, CDR2 FQGNSA. CDR3 nucleotide sequence: TGTGCCAGCAGCTCCCGACAGGGAAGCTCCTACGAGCAGTACTTC. This translates into CASSSRQGSSYEQYF.

This chain uses TRBV11-2 with TRBJ1-2; no reliable D call. Trimming pared 0 bases from V and 3 bases from J, leaving 11 bases between. The CDR3 runs to 15 residues. Looked up from germline, CDR1 is SGHAT and CDR2 is FQNNGV. CDR3 residues: CASSLDRGSYYGYTF. The CDR3 region has the DNA TGTGCCAGCAGCTTAGATCGTGGCAGCTACTATGGCTACACCTTC.

This clone has only one observation. The chain employs TRBV7-2 and TRBJ2-2; 7 bases are shared with TRBD2. The V gene end was trimmed by 4 bases and the J gene end by 5 bases; junction bases not matched to a gene: 13. Per germline, CDR1 SGHTA and CDR2 FQGNSA. The CDR3 runs 17 residues. The CDR3: CASSSSTSPSGTGELFF. CDR3 in DNA: TGTGCCAGCAGCTCCTCGACTAGCCCTTCGGGAACCGGGGAGCTGTTTTTT.

In its sample, this clone was seen once. The V gene is TRBV25-1, the J gene TRBJ2-2; D call uncertain. This CDR3 is 12 amino acids long. V was cut by 1 base and J by 7 bases, with 4 bases left in between. Per the germline V gene, CDR1 is MGHDK and CDR2 is SYGVNS. The CDR3 coding sequence is TGTGCCAGCAGTGAATCTAACGGGGAGCTGTTTTTT. This translates into CASSESNGELFF.

The chain joins TRBV4-1 to TRBJ2-7; weak D call: TRBD1 (6 bases). The length of the CDR3 is 13 residues. Per germline, CDR1 MGHRA and CDR2 YSYEKL. With 4 bases removed from V and 10 bases from J, the gap between germline ends came to 17 bases. The CDR3 sequence: CASSREGDQSQYF. The CDR3 nucleotides read TGCGCCAGCAGCCGCGAGGGGGACCAGAGCCAGTACTTC.

DNA for the CDR3: TGTGCCAGCAGCGTATCGGGAGCGGAGGGTGAAAAACTGTTTTTT. This codes for CASSVSGAEGEKLFF. The chain recombines TRBV9 with TRBJ1-4; D ambiguous. Trimming stripped 1 base from V and 7 bases from J, with 14 bases between. The germline V gene encodes CDR1 SGDLS and CDR2 YYNGEE. This CDR3 has 15 residues.

The genes are TRBV5-8 and TRBJ2-5, with D hard to call. The CDR3 extends over 13 amino acids. In germline, CDR1 is SGHTS, CDR2 YDEGEE. Trimming stripped 1 base from V and 14 bases from J, with 18 bases between. CDR3 loop: CASSLTWTADAYF. In DNA, the CDR3 is TGTGCCAGCAGCTTGACCTGGACGGCGGACGCATACTTC.

V is TRBV25-1 and J is TRBJ1-4; D is uncertain. Trimming took off 6 bases at V and 5 bases at J, with 16 bases between the two ends. The CDR3 contains 15 residues. Germline CDR1 reads MGHDK; CDR2 reads SYGVNS. The CDR3 here is CASRDPLNGNEKLFF. CDR3 DNA: TGTGCCAGCAGAGACCCCTTAAACGGGAATGAAAAACTGTTTTTT. Full variable domain (outside the CDR3, taken from reference TRBV25-1 and TRBJ1-4): EADIYQTPRYLVIGTGKKITLECSQTMGHDKMYWYQQDPGMELHLIHYSYGVNSTEKGDLSSESTVSRIRTEHFPLTLESARPSHTSQYLCASRDPLNGNEKLFFGSGTQLSVL.

The chain uses TRBV6-5 and TRBJ1-2; D is perhaps TRBD1 (5 bases). The CDR3 totals 13 residues. With 4 bases removed from V and 4 bases from J, the gap between germline ends came to 10 bases. The V gene's germline CDR1 is MNHEY and CDR2 SVGAGI. The CDR3 spells CASSSQGPYGYTF. CDR3 in DNA: TGTGCCAGCAGTTCCCAGGGCCCCTATGGCTACACCTTC.

This clone was observed once. V gene TRBV9 combines with J gene TRBJ2-3, with 14 bases fitting TRBD2. V gave up 4 bases and J gave up 4 bases; unmatched junction bases: 5. The CDR3 runs to 16 residues. Per germline, CDR1 SGDLS and CDR2 YYNGEE. CDR3 nucleotide sequence: TGTGCCAGCAGCCCAGGGGGACTAGCGGGGGCAGATACGCAGTATTTT. Translating gives CASSPGGLAGADTQYF.

This chain uses TRBV19 with TRBJ2-2, with 8 bases fitting TRBD2. The germline CDR1 and CDR2 sequences are LNHDA and SQIVND (reference sequence). The CDR3 extends over 18 amino acids. Trimming took 4 bases from V and 2 from J; bases not matched to a gene: 12. The CDR3 reads CASSTRAGANINTGELFF. The CDR3 coding sequence is TGTGCCAGTAGTACAAGAGCGGGAGCGAACATCAACACCGGGGAGCTGTTTTTT.

This chain uses TRBV4-1 with TRBJ2-2, with D possibly being TRBD2 (5 bases). Trimming took 1 base from V and 3 from J, leaving 9 bases between them. The V gene's germline CDR1 is MGHRA and CDR2 YSYEKL. CDR3 size: 15 residues. The CDR3 bases are TGCGCCAGCAGCCAAGTTCGGGGTTACACCGGGGAGCTGTTTTTT. Protein sequence: CASSQVRGYTGELFF.

This clone was found once. The chain employs TRBV19 and TRBJ1-2; the match to TRBD1 covers 7 bases. The CDR3 is made up of 14 amino acids. With 4 bases clipped from V and 4 bases from J, the junction kept 6 bases outside the gene matches. In germline, CDR1 is LNHDA, CDR2 SQIVND (reference sequence). The CDR3, as DNA: TGTGCCAGTAGTACCGGACAGGCCATCTATGGCTACACCTTC. Its translation is CASSTGQAIYGYTF.

This clone appeared a single time. J is TRBJ1-5 and V is TRBV28; weak D call: TRBD1 (6 bases). Germline values: CDR1 MDHEN, CDR2 SYDVKM. The CDR3 covers 17 residues. The ends were cut back, 6 bases at V and 0 bases at J, with 18 bases in the middle. The CDR3 region has the DNA TGTGCCAGCAGCCTCCTCGGGACATCTTATAGCAATCAGCCCCAGCATTTT. Amino acid sequence: CASSLLGTSYSNQPQHF.

The chain has TRBV28 and TRBJ2-1; no firm D call. V was cut by 3 bases and J by 5 bases, with 8 bases left in between. The CDR3 length is 13 residues. Looked up from germline, CDR1 is MDHEN and CDR2 is SYDVKM. Here the CDR3 DNA reads TGTGCCAGCAGTTTTAATTGGGACAATGAGCAGTTCTTC. Translated: CASSFNWDNEQFF.

This chain uses TRBV28 with TRBJ1-1, with a tentative D call TRBD1 (5 bases). This CDR3 is 12 amino acids long. The germline V and J ends were trimmed by 8 bases and 10 bases, with 17 bases remaining between them. In germline, CDR1 is MDHEN, CDR2 SYDVKM. CDR3 sequence reads: CASLGAALPAFF. Here the CDR3 DNA reads TGTGCCAGCCTCGGGGCAGCCCTACCAGCTTTCTTT.

This rearrangement joins TRBV5-6 to TRBJ2-2, with 9 bases identical to TRBD2. Unmatched junction bases numbered 5, after V lost 2 bases and J lost 0 bases. The CDR3 extends over 17 amino acids. Germline values: CDR1 SGHDT, CDR2 YYEEEE. This CDR3 reads CASSFLLAGANTGELFF. The CDR3 nucleotides read TGTGCCAGCAGCTTTTTACTAGCGGGCGCGAACACCGGGGAGCTGTTTTTT.